This TCR beta chain came from a study of CD8+CD57+ T cells in acquired aplastic anemia. Study-level background: Sorting CD4+ and CD8+ cells gave DNA averaging about 3.3 ug. Findings of the study overall: The number of CD8+ CDR3 sequences shared by patients and controls was approximately 31.

This clonotype has at least ten counts. Its antigen is as yet unknown. The junction had 7 bases not matched to a gene; V was cut back by 3 bases and J by 2 bases. Germline V lookup: CDR1 SNHLY, CDR2 FYNNEI. The CDR3 extends over 17 amino acids. For CDR3 and TCR beta VDJ profiling, genomic DNA was the template used. TCRdb used MiXCR to reprocess the reads, holding one entry per CDR3 protein. The data contain some 150,000 distinct CDR3 sequences, roughly 48% of them singletons. Whoever was chosen for sequencing had shown CD8+CD57+ cell expansion by flow cytometry. The patients all had a severe acquired aplastic anemia diagnosis.

This clonotype was sampled from a human donor with aplastic anemia. Source material: sorted CD4+, CD8+, or CD8+CD57+ T cells (not recorded which) from PBMCs. This chain uses TRBV2 with TRBJ1-5, with TRBD1 matching over 10 bases. The chain's CDR3 is CASSDLRTGGGNQPQHF. The CDR3 coding sequence is TGTGCCAGCAGTGACCTCCGGACAGGGGGTGGCAATCAGCCCCAGCATTTT.